The 20 T cell receptor beta chains below were found in one sample sequenced in a study of blood T cells in healthy people across ages. The use of a sample-barcoded 5' primer and a J-beta primer mix characterized a second PCR of roughly 7 to 11 cycles. Using its own MiXCR run on the 5' RACE reads, TCRdb lists one record per CDR3 protein. The table lists fewer than 600,000 distinct CDR3 sequences, about 29% of them singletons. The sample was also linked to a second study, of T cells of mothers and their children.

Sequenced sample: blood. The receptors derive from a boy between 2 and 10 years old in good health.

This clonotype has a handful of counts. V is TRBV20-1 and J is TRBJ2-1, with D perhaps matching TRBD2 (7 bases). Trimming pared 5 bases from V and 4 bases from J, leaving 15 bases between. CDR3 length: 14 residues. The germline V gene encodes CDR1 DFQATT and CDR2 SNEGSKA (reference sequence). This CDR3 reads CSALTRGGYNEQFF. In DNA form, the CDR3 reads TGCAGTGCTCTTACTAGGGGGGGTTACAATGAGCAGTTCTTC.

This clonotype was counted at least ten times. The chain recombines TRBV2 with TRBJ1-4; no definite D call. Trimming cost V 5 bases and J 7 bases, with 11 bases left between them. CDR1 is SNHLY, CDR2 FYNNEI, per germline. The CDR3 covers 13 residues. The CDR3 DNA is TGTGCCAGCAGTCTGAGACTTGCTGAAAAACTGTTTTTT. Translating gives CASSLRLAEKLFF. The whole variable domain, filled in from reference TRBV2 and TRBJ1-4, reads EPEVTQTPSHQVTQMGQEVILRCVPISNHLYFYWYRQILGQKVEFLVSFYNNEISEKSEIFDDQFSVERPDGSNFTLKIRSTKLEDSAMYFCASSLRLAEKLFFGSGTQLSVL.

This clonotype was detected only a few times. The chain couples TRBV7-9 to TRBJ2-5; 8 positions match TRBD2. The ends lost 2 bases at V and 1 base at J; junction bases unmatched: 3. This CDR3 spans 15 amino acids. Germline V gene lookup returns CDR1 SEHNR and CDR2 FQNEAQ (reference sequence). CDR3 in amino acids: CASSLSSGSQETQYF. CDR3 DNA: TGTGCCAGCAGCTTATCCAGCGGGAGCCAAGAGACCCAGTACTTC.

This clonotype has a handful of counts. The V call is TRBV15, the J call TRBJ2-4; possible D gene TRBD2, 7 bases. This CDR3 has 17 amino acids. From germline, CDR1 is LNHNV and CDR2 YYDKDF (reference sequence). Trimming removed 0 bases from V and 7 bases from J, with 19 bases in between. The CDR3 loop is CATSRDRGGGEWNIQYF. CDR3 bases: TGTGCCACCAGCAGAGACCGGGGAGGGGGTGAATGGAACATTCAGTACTTC.

This chain connects TRBV20-1 to TRBJ1-4; perhaps TRBD1 as D (5 bases). The CDR3 contains 16 residues. The ends were cut back, 2 bases at V and 5 bases at J, with 18 bases in the middle. CDR1 and CDR2 from the germline V gene are DFQATT and SNEGSKA (reference sequence). The CDR3 nucleotides are TGCAGTGCTAGAAGGCAGGGTAACCACCCGAATGAAAAACTGTTTTTT. The encoded protein is CSARRQGNHPNEKLFF.

The V gene is TRBV6-2 or TRBV6-3, the J gene TRBJ2-1, with 7 bases lining up with TRBD1. The ends lost 5 bases at V and 9 bases at J; junction bases unmatched: 16. The CDR3 length is 16 residues. Germline V gene data show CDR1 as MNHEY and CDR2 as SVGEGT. CDR3 amino acids: CASSPAGDSREGEQFF. The CDR3, as DNA: TGTGCCAGCAGTCCCGCCGGGGACAGCCGAGAGGGTGAGCAGTTCTTC.

The chain recombines TRBV5-4 with TRBJ2-5, with D perhaps assigned TRBD1 or TRBD2 (5 bases each). The DNA matches TRBJ2-7 better at its end, which makes the J call doubtful. The V gene's germline CDR1 is SGHNT and CDR2 YYREEE (reference sequence). CDR3 size: 16 residues. CDR3 protein: CASSSLSGTITYEQYF. The DNA of the CDR3 is TGTGCCAGCAGCTCGCTTTCCGGGACGATAACCTACGAGCAGTACTTC.

The V gene is TRBV4-3, the J gene TRBJ2-1; D may be TRBD1 (5 bases). Between the trimmed V and J ends, which lost 3 bases and 1 base, there was a span of 13 bases. The CDR3 covers 16 residues. Germline assignment: CDR1 LGHNA and CDR2 YSLEER. The CDR3 nucleotides are TGCGCCAGCAGCCAGCTCCCAGGGCTTTCCTACAATGAGCAGTTCTTC. Translation: CASSQLPGLSYNEQFF.

This clonotype was detected many times. J is TRBJ2-3 and V is TRBV29-1, with TRBD2 matching over 13 bases. Unmatched junction bases numbered 4, after V lost 4 bases and J lost 3 bases. Germline V gene lookup returns CDR1 SQVTM and CDR2 ANQGSEA. CDR3 length: 15 residues. The CDR3, as DNA: TGCAGCGTTGTACTAGCGGGAGGGCATACAGATACGCAGTATTTT. As protein: CSVVLAGGHTDTQYF.

This clonotype was picked up a small number of times. The gene calls are TRBV5-5 and TRBJ2-3, with D perhaps matching TRBD2 (6 bases). The CDR3 has 13 residues. Trimming stripped 4 bases from V and 3 bases from J, with 9 bases between. Germline CDR1 and CDR2: SGHKS and YYEKEE (reference sequence). The CDR3 region is CASSPGETDTQYF. As DNA, the CDR3 is TGTGCCAGCAGCCCGGGGGAGACAGATACGCAGTATTTT.

The V call is TRBV10-3, the J call TRBJ2-5; 8 bases line up with TRBD2. Germline V gives CDR1 ENHRY, CDR2 SYGVKD. The CDR3 has 18 amino acids. V shed 2 bases, J shed 5 bases, and the junction held 16 bases outside the gene matches. This CDR3 is CAISETDTGRADWETQYF. The CDR3, as DNA: TGTGCCATCAGTGAGACCGACACCGGGAGGGCCGATTGGGAGACCCAGTACTTC.

This clonotype showed up just once. The gene calls are TRBV5-1 and TRBJ2-1; D is unclear. This CDR3 contains 16 residues. V was trimmed by 1 base and J by 2 bases, leaving 13 bases between them. Per the germline V gene, CDR1 is SGHRS and CDR2 is YFSETQ. The DNA for the CDR3 is TGCGCCAGCAGCTTGACGGGCTCCTCGACCTACAATGAGCAGTTCTTC. Translating gives CASSLTGSSTYNEQFF.

The V call is TRBV20-1, the J call TRBJ2-5; D gene uncertain. Gene TRBJ2-7 matches the end of the DNA better, so the J call may be wrong. Germline CDR1 is DFQATT and CDR2 is SNEGSKA (reference sequence). The CDR3 runs 12 residues. DNA for the CDR3: TGCAGTGCTTCCCCAAGGCTGTACGAGCAGTACTTC. It yields the protein CSASPRLYEQYF.

CDR3 DNA sequence: TGCGCCAGCAGCTTGGTGGGGAATGAGAACACTGAAGCTTTCTTT. Its protein is CASSLVGNENTEAFF. This rearrangement joins TRBV5-1 to TRBJ1-1; the D is unclear. Looked up from germline, CDR1 is SGHRS and CDR2 is YFSETQ. With 0 bases removed from V and 1 base from J, the gap between germline ends came to 10 bases. CDR3 length: 15 amino acids. The variable domain in full, with the rest retrieved from reference TRBV5-1 and TRBJ1-1, is KAGVTQTPRYLIKTRGQQVTLSCSPISGHRSVSWYQQTPGQGLQFLFEYFSETQRNKGNFPGRFSGRQFSNSRSEMNVSTLELGDSALYLCASSLVGNENTEAFFGQGTRLTVV.

This clonotype turned up a few times. The chain employs TRBV13 and TRBJ2-6; possibly TRBD2 for D (5 bases). The CDR3 runs to 15 residues. V was trimmed by 5 bases and J by 0 bases, leaving 8 bases between them. The germline CDR1 and CDR2 sequences are PRHDT and FYEKMQ (reference sequence). The CDR3, as DNA: TGTGCCAGCAGCGCCGGGGTCTCTGGGGCCAACGTCCTGACTTTC. It encodes CASSAGVSGANVLTF.

This clonotype was observed many times. The gene calls are TRBV10-3 and TRBJ1-4; D might be TRBD1 (5 bases). Germline values: CDR1 ENHRY, CDR2 SYGVKD. The CDR3 loop spans 15 amino acids. V was cut by 0 bases and J by 5 bases, with 10 bases left in between. CDR3 amino acids: CAISESGQGNEKLFF. The DNA for the CDR3 is TGTGCCATCAGTGAGTCTGGGCAGGGCAATGAAAAACTGTTTTTT.

This clonotype appeared a few times. The chain joins TRBV6-2 or TRBV6-3 to TRBJ1-1, with D perhaps matching TRBD1 (5 bases). The CDR3 is made up of 15 amino acids. Per the germline V gene, CDR1 is MNHEY and CDR2 is SVGEGT. The V end lost 7 bases, the J end lost 4 bases, and 19 bases lay between the germline ends. The CDR3 DNA follows: TGTGCCAGCACCTTCGCCGGGGGAGTAGGCACTGAAGCTTTCTTT. Translation gives CASTFAGGVGTEAFF.

The CDR3 loop reads CSARPTGNNQPQHF. The CDR3, as DNA: TGCAGTGCTAGACCGACAGGTAACAATCAGCCCCAGCATTTT. The V and J genes are TRBV20-1 and TRBJ1-5; the D gene is possibly TRBD1 (6 bases). V was pared by 2 bases and J by 3 bases, with 11 bases between. The germline gives CDR1 DFQATT, CDR2 SNEGSKA (reference sequence). This CDR3 contains 14 residues.

This clonotype was picked up a small number of times. V gene TRBV7-2 combines with J gene TRBJ1-5, with 10 bases fitting TRBD1. The length of the CDR3 is 17 residues. Germline V CDR1 and CDR2: SGHTA, FQGNSA. V gave up 5 bases and J gave up 2 bases; unmatched junction bases: 9. CDR3 bases: TGTGCCAGCAGCCGTTCCCGGGACAGGGGAGGCAATCAGCCCCAGCATTTT. Translated: CASSRSRDRGGNQPQHF.

This clonotype was found a few times. The chain is built from TRBV6-2 or TRBV6-3 and TRBJ1-4; 10 bases fit TRBD1. CDR1 is MNHEY, CDR2 SVGEGT, per germline. The V segment lost 7 bases and the J segment 8 bases; nucleotides outside the gene matches: 7. The length of the CDR3 is 14 residues. DNA of the CDR3: TGTGCCAGCACCCCCGACAGGGGGCGAGAAAAACTGTTTTTT. Its protein product is CASTPDRGREKLFF.